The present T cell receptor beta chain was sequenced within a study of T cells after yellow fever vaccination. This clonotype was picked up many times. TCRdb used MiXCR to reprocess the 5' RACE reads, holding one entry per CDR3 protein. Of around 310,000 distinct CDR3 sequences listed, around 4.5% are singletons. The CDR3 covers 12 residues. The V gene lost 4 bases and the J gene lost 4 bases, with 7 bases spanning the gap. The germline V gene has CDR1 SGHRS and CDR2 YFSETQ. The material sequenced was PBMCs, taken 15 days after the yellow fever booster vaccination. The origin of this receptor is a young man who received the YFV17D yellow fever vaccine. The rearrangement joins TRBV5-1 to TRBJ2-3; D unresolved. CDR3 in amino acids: CASSLFSDTQYF. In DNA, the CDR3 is TGCGCCAGCAGCCTCTTTTCAGATACGCAGTATTTT.